These T cell receptor beta chains were read from a single sample in a study of cytomegalovirus exposure and HLA in healthy donors. TCRdb's table, derived via immunoSEQ multiplex PCR, lists solely in-frame clones and lacks some. The sample lists approximately 160,000 clones, 77% occurring once. Sequencing used PBMCs. The origin of the receptors is a woman aged 25 to 39 in good health and CMV-seronegative. Each CDR3 is given with its conserved first and last residue. Clone size appears in some rows only: once, few, many, or a class for an expanded clone.

abundance | j_gene | v_gene | CDR3aa
- | TRBJ2-3 | TRBV5-1 | CASSFVKTGDTDTQYF
few | TRBJ2-7 | TRBV6-5 | CASSYTRKQGEQYF
- | TRBJ1-1 | TRBV5-4 | CASSRQTGMNTEAFF
- | TRBJ1-1 | TRBV30 | CAWSVGVGTEAFF
- | TRBJ1-3 | TRBV5-1 | CASSPWTGAGNTIYF
- | TRBJ1-2 | TRBV11-2 | CASSSPRERKNGYTF
- | TRBJ2-1 | TRBV7-8 | CASSLALGGQGQYNEQFF
- | TRBJ1-2 | TRBV19 | CASSLGLHGYTF
- | TRBJ2-3 | TRBV25-1 | CASRRGGREPPHTDTQYF
once | TRBJ2-7 | TRBV6-6 | CASGPFDLYEQYF
- | TRBJ1-1 | TRBV7-2 | CASSMGQGGTEAFF
- | TRBJ2-1 | TRBV6-1 | CASTSLGWSYNEQFF
- | TRBJ1-1 | TRBV29-1 | CSSRQVMNTEAFF
- | TRBJ2-7 | TRBV4-2 | CASSQEAGLAEASEQYF
- | TRBJ1-2 | TRBV7-2 | CASSLGRTYYGYTF
- | TRBJ2-2 | TRBV5-6 | CASSPIGEGGTGELFF
- | TRBJ2-7 | TRBV15 | CATSSLRNSYEQYF
- | TRBJ1-4 | TRBV7-9 | CASSLNPGGFEKLFF
few | TRBJ1-1 | TRBV11-2 | CASSYSGGTEAFF
- | TRBJ1-4 | TRBV30 | CAWSFSTGGYEKLFF
- | TRBJ2-5 | TRBV5-1 | CASSSEGTGEETQYF
few | TRBJ2-1 | TRBV1 | CTSSLAGGPYDEQFF
- | TRBJ2-3 | TRBV5-1 | CASSPGLATDTQYF
- | TRBJ1-2 | TRBV30 | CACCLGTGGRGYTF
- | TRBJ2-7 | TRBV5-6 | CASSPTTGTYEQYF
- | TRBJ2-7 | TRBV30 | CAWSHSGGITEQYF
- | TRBJ2-7 | TRBV27 | CASSQATGTEQYF
- | TRBJ2-2 | TRBV7-8 | CASSPLSLAGVSGELFF